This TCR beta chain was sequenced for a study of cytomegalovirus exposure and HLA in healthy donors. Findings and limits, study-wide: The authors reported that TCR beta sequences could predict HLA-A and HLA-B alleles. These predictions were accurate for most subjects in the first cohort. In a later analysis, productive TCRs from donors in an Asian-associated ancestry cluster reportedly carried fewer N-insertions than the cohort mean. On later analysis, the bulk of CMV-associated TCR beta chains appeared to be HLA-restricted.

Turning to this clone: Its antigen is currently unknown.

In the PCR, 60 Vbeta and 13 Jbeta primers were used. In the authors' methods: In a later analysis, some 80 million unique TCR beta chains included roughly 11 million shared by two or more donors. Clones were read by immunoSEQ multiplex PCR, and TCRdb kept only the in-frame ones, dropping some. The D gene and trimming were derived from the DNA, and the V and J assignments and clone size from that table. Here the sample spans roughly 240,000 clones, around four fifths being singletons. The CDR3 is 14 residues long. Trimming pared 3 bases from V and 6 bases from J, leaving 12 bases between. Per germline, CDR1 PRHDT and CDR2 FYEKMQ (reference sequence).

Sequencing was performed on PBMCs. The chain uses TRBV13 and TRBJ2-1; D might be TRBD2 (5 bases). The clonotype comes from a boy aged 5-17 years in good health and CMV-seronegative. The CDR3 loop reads CASSLSLGRNEQFF. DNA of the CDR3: TGTGCCAGCAGCTTGTCACTAGGGCGCAATGAGCAGTTCTTC.